Listed below are T cell receptor beta chains from one sample, sequenced in a study of cytomegalovirus exposure and HLA in healthy donors. Only in-frame clones appear in the TCRdb table, and some are missing; sequencing was by immunoSEQ multiplex PCR. The sample yields about 85,000 clones, approximately 80% seen once. The sequenced sample was PBMCs. All receptors come from a woman aged 45-65 years in good health and CMV-seropositive. The CDR3 runs from the conserved cysteine through the conserved F or W.

TRBV6-5,TRBJ1-1,CASSPIRGLGTEAFF
TRBV5-6,TRBJ1-5,CASSLYSNQPQHF
TRBV19,TRBJ1-3,CASSNRQGVSGNTIYF
TRBV9,TRBJ2-3,CASSGTSGGPTDTQYF
TRBV5-4,TRBJ1-2,CASSSGGLHYGYTF
TRBV7-8,TRBJ2-1,CASRKPPSGGSYNEQFF
TRBV13,TRBJ1-6,CASSLEDRRNSPLHF
TRBV5-8,TRBJ2-1,CASSDRAGGDEQFF
TRBV2,TRBJ2-1,CASSEVAGPSYNEQFF
TRBV5-1,TRBJ2-5,CASSFTRGTSGGIWETQYF
TRBV11-3,TRBJ1-1,CASSPRDRGRNTEAFF
TRBV2,TRBJ2-3,CASRTLGGTDTQYF
TRBV6-5,TRBJ1-1,CASSRTGNTEAFF
TRBV7-3,TRBJ1-4,CASSTHGSNEKLFF
TRBV10-3,TRBJ1-4,CAISEGTGEKLFF
TRBV5-1,TRBJ2-2,CASSLQDTGELFF